The T cell receptor beta chain under discussion was sequenced for a study of beta chain features in type 1 diabetes (dated by TCRdb to 2016 to 2019). Broadly, across the study: Mean age, gender distribution, total cell number and subset yield were not different between patients and healthy donors. A total of about 100,000,000 sorted cells were examined across all samples, and RNA yield correlated strongly with the number of cells per subset. In the study, TCRB repertoires of sorted circulating CD4+ T cell subsets from recently diagnosed type 1 diabetes patients were compared with those of matched healthy donors. Regulatory and stem cell-like memory subsets were isolated from only 8 patients and roughly eight healthy donors, whereas naive and central memory subsets came from all 30 or so donors.

Points the paper makes about the study in general: Because cDNA was sequenced instead of genomic DNA, activated cells with high expression could be over-represented, although the groups did not differ in activation or CD3 levels. HLA sub-analyses involved small numbers of individuals, so any influence of HLA type on TCRB rearrangement remained unresolved. In all four CD4+ subsets, TCRB CDR3 length was moderately but significantly shorter in type 1 diabetes patients. Naive, central memory and regulatory TCRB repertoires appeared to be more alike among patients than among healthy donors. Shorter templates might be favored by PCR, yet because patient and control samples were amplified and corrected together, any such skew would affect both groups equally. At VDJ recombination sites, type 1 diabetes patients had fewer insertions and more deleted nucleotides, which implies abnormalities in thymic rearrangement.

There are a few counts of this clone. It lacks a known antigen. Nothing much larger sits one base from this clone, and base qualities are not available. All of the isolated RNA was reverse transcribed with the High Capacity cDNA Reverse Transcription Kit, so expressed TCRB transcripts were sequenced. Deep immunoSEQ sequencing was applied to naive, central memory and regulatory T cell samples, giving an average of about 3.8 million total reads per sample. Sorted cells were lysed in RLT buffer, and RNA was extracted using DNase-treated RNeasy Micro or Mini kits according to cell number. To prevent cross-contamination, each cell subset was processed individually, whereas patient and healthy donor samples were processed jointly. Using the immunoSEQ multiplex PCR, TCRB sequences were amplified from cDNA into 87-bp fragments spanning the CDR3 region. The amplicons were sequenced using the Illumina HiSeq platform. As for how the authors treated the data: Synthetic template baselines were used to correct PCR bias computationally, reads within Hamming distance 2 were collapsed, and singletons that could not be merged were discarded. By aligning reads against IMGT, V, D and J genes, CDR3 length, and insertions or deletions at six rearrangement sites were assigned. Within each subset, clonotype counts were normalized to the number of sorted cells before true diversity and Gini coefficients were calculated with the tcR R package. The overlap coefficient, calculated on TCRB nucleotide sequences, was used to measure repertoire sharing. The source is immuneACCESS, and TCRdb retained only in-frame sequences with V and J called. Part of the clones is not carried over; for the studies checked, unresolved V genes explain less than half of this, and the remainder is unexplained. V and J calls and clone size follow that table, whereas D and trimming were derived from the DNA. The sample table lists 140,000 or so clones, approximately 13% of them with a count of one. 1.3% of the sample is held by the ten biggest clonotypes.

Trimming removed 5 bases from V and 7 bases from J; the gene matches leave 4 bases unexplained. Spanning cysteine to phenylalanine, the CDR3 consists of 12 amino acids. Only CDR3 DNA remains: 36 bases, in frame from the first base. CDR1 and CDR2 are drawn from the germline V gene (reference sequence): SEHNR, FQNEAQ. From each donor, a single peripheral blood sample of roughly 0.11 L on average was drawn into heparinised tubes. Using a panel that included CD45RO, CCR7, CD25, CD127, CD95 and CD27, naive, central memory, regulatory and stem cell-like memory CD4+ T cells were sorted on a BD FACSAria II. Purity was above 95% for every sorted population. PBMCs were isolated right away by Lymphoprep density gradient centrifugation and were stained directly, without culture. Samples were stained and sorted in pairs, with one healthy donor and one patient per experiment, so that batch effects were minimized.

In this chain, TRBV7-9 is recombined with TRBJ1-2; a stretch of 7 junction bases matches TRBD1. Sequencing was carried out using central memory CD4+ T cells from blood. The TCR sequence derives from a man aged 18 to 30 with type 1 diabetes. The base sequence is TGTGCCAGCAGCCCGACAGGGTTTGGCTACACCTTC. The translation is CASSPTGFGYTF.